A selection of T cell receptor beta chains follows, all from one sample in a study of identical twins. In TCRdb, the 5' RACE reads were re-called with MiXCR into one record per CDR3 protein. The sample includes 400,000 to 550,000 distinct CDR3 sequences, roughly 26% of them seen just once. These data were likewise used in another study, on T cells expressing NK-cell markers.

The sequenced sample consisted of CD4+ T cells sorted from blood. These receptors originate from a woman between 18 and 29 years old in good health. Both conserved end residues are part of each CDR3. D genes are given only for firm matches. A row's size may be missing; if present it is once, few, many or a size class.

>TRBD1|few|TRBV20-1|TRBJ2-7
TGCAGTGCTAGAGACCCGACAGGGGGGTCTTACTACGAGCAGTACTTC
CSARDPTGGSYYEQYF
>-|-|TRBV7-9|TRBJ2-3
TGTGCCAGCAGTAACGGGGGCTCCACAGATACGCAGTATTTT
CASSNGGSTDTQYF
>-|-|TRBV2|TRBJ2-6
TGTGCCAGCACCTCCGGGGGGGCCAACGTCCTGACTTTC
CASTSGGANVLTF
>TRBD2|-|TRBV29-1|TRBJ2-7
TGCAGCGTTGGAACTAGCGCCTACGAGCAGTACTTC
CSVGTSAYEQYF
>-|-|TRBV12-3/TRBV12-4|TRBJ1-1
TGTGCCAGCAGTCTTACACCCGCTGAAGCTTTCTTT
CASSLTPAEAFF
>-|few|TRBV7-9|TRBJ2-7
TGTGCCAGCAGCTTACGGGCCACTACCTCCGATGAGCAGTACTTC
CASSLRATTSDEQYF
>-|few|TRBV19|TRBJ2-5
TGTGCCAGTAGTGCTAGCCTCGGACAAGAGACCCAGTACTTC
CASSASLGQETQYF
>-|few|TRBV29-1|TRBJ1-2
TGCAGCGTTGAAGGGTTACACACCTTC
CSVEGLHTF
>-|few|TRBV7-3|TRBJ1-5
TGTGCCAGCAGCTTAGGGTTTGGTCAGCCCCAGCATTTT
CASSLGFGQPQHF
>-|-|TRBV6-5|TRBJ2-7
TGTGCCAGCAGTTACGTGCGGGGCGGGTACGAGCAGTACTTC
CASSYVRGGYEQYF
>-|-|TRBV20-1|TRBJ2-2
TGCAGTGCTAGAGATCCGAAGGGTACGGGGGAGCTGTTTTTT
CSARDPKGTGELFF
>-|-|TRBV6-1|TRBJ2-1
TGTGCCAGCAGTGGGGCCGGACAAAAGAGGGGGGACACAACTTTC
CASSGAGQKRGDTTF
>TRBD2|-|TRBV7-9|TRBJ2-1
TGTGCCAGCAGCGCGACTAGCGTACACAATGAGCAGTTCTTC
CASSATSVHNEQFF
>TRBD1|-|TRBV20-1|TRBJ2-3
TGCAGTGCTACACCTAGGACAGGGACAGATACGCAGTATTTT
CSATPRTGTDTQYF
>-|-|TRBV5-1|TRBJ2-7
TGCGCCAGCAGCGAGGACCGTCATTTGGGACGACAGTACTTC
CASSEDRHLGRQYF
>-|-|TRBV12-3/TRBV12-4|TRBJ2-7
TGTGCCAGTCACCCGGCGGGGCGATTTTTGGGCGAGCAGTACTTC
CASHPAGRFLGEQYF
>TRBD2|-|TRBV5-1|TRBJ2-1
TGCGCCAGCAGCTTGGGGTTCGGGACTACTATGTTCTTC
CASSLGFGTTMFF
>-|few|TRBV7-9|TRBJ2-2
TGTGCCAGCACTCTAAGGGCCGCAAACACCGGGGAGCTGTTTTTT
CASTLRAANTGELFF
>TRBD1|-|TRBV5-1|TRBJ1-4
TGCGCCAGCAGCTTGTGGGGGACAGGGGAAAAACTGTTTTTT
CASSLWGTGEKLFF
>-|-|TRBV29-1|TRBJ2-3
TGCAGCCCCGGGCGAGGGCTGGGAGATACGCAGTATTTT
CSPGRGLGDTQYF
>TRBD1|-|TRBV6-5|TRBJ1-3
TGTGCCAGCAGTTCGTCGGGGACAGGGGGCCCAAACACCATATATTTT
CASSSSGTGGPNTIYF
>TRBD1|-|TRBV2|TRBJ2-7
TGTGCCAGCAGGGCCGGGACAGAGGGCCTGAGGTGGTACTTC
CASRAGTEGLRWYF
>-|few|TRBV5-4|TRBJ2-7
TGTGCCAGCAGCCCGCCTCGGGGGACAGAACGACGGGAGCAGTACTTC
CASSPPRGTERREQYF
>-|few|TRBV5-1|TRBJ1-1
TGCGCCAGCAGCTTCCTCGGGCTTACTGAAGCTTTCTTT
CASSFLGLTEAFF
>TRBD1|-|TRBV20-1|TRBJ1-2
TGCAGTGCTAGAGGAGGGGGCAGGGGCTACACCTTC
CSARGGGRGYTF
>TRBD1|few|TRBV29-1|TRBJ1-2
TGCAGCGTTGTGGACAGGGGCGGTGGCTACACCTTC
CSVVDRGGGYTF
>-|few|TRBV11-3|TRBJ2-7
TGTGCCAGCAGCTATATGTTAGCCAACGACGAGCAGTACTTC
CASSYMLANDEQYF
>-|-|TRBV5-5|TRBJ2-5
TGTGCCAGCAGTTCAGGGCTATTAATAGAGACCCAGTACTTC
CASSSGLLIETQYF
>TRBD2|few|TRBV20-1|TRBJ2-2
TGCAGTGCTAGAGCCAGCGGGGTAACCGGGGAGCTGTTTTTT
CSARASGVTGELFF
>-|many|TRBV11-2|TRBJ2-3
TGCGCCAGCAGCTTGGGGGGACGCACAGATACGCAGTATTTT
CASSLGGRTDTQYF
>-|-|TRBV5-1|TRBJ2-3
TGCGCCAGCAGTTACCAGGGGACAGATACGCAGTATTTT
CASSYQGTDTQYF
>-|-|TRBV7-9|TRBJ1-2
TGTGCCAGCAGCCCAGAACAGGGCGGCTACACCTTC
CASSPEQGGYTF
>-|few|TRBV6-5|TRBJ2-2
TGTGCCAGCAGTTACTCCGGACAGTACACCGGGGAGCTGTTTTTT
CASSYSGQYTGELFF
>-|-|TRBV20-1|TRBJ1-5
TGCAGTGCTAGAGAACAGAAAACTTTCAATCAGCCCCAGCATTTT
CSAREQKTFNQPQHF
>-|few|TRBV29-1|TRBJ2-1
TGCAGCGTTGCTGAAGCAAATGAGCAGTTCTTC
CSVAEANEQFF
>-|-|TRBV14|TRBJ2-3
TGTGCCAGCAGCCCTCAGGGGTTAAGCACAGATACGCAGTATTTT
CASSPQGLSTDTQYF
>TRBD2|-|TRBV9|TRBJ2-1
TGTGCCAGCAGCGCCCCCCCAGCGGGGGCGTACAATGAGCAGTTCTTC
CASSAPPAGAYNEQFF
>-|few|TRBV5-1|TRBJ2-7
TGCGCCAGCAGCCCCAAAGACAAGACCTACGAGCAGTACTTC
CASSPKDKTYEQYF
>TRBD2|-|TRBV5-1|TRBJ2-1
TGCGCCAGCAGCTCTATAGCGGGAGGAAATGAGCAGTTCTTC
CASSSIAGGNEQFF
>TRBD1|-|TRBV12-3/TRBV12-4|TRBJ2-7
TGTGCCAGCAGTTCGACCGGGACAGTCGACTACGAGCAGTACTTC
CASSSTGTVDYEQYF
>-|-|TRBV15|TRBJ2-7
TGTGCCACCAGCAGAAGCCTCCAGGGAGTTTACGAGCAGTACTTC
CATSRSLQGVYEQYF
>TRBD2|few|TRBV5-1|TRBJ2-1
TGCGCCAGCAGTCAGGTCGGGGGGGCTTACAATGAGCAGTTCTTC
CASSQVGGAYNEQFF
>TRBD2|few|TRBV5-4|TRBJ2-5
TGTGCCAGCAGCTTGACCCTAGCGGGGGTTGAGACCCAGTACTTC
CASSLTLAGVETQYF
>TRBD2|-|TRBV20-1|TRBJ2-3
TGCAGTGCTAGAGGGGCTAGCGGGACCATAAATACGCAGTATTTT
CSARGASGTINTQYF
>-|few|TRBV7-9|TRBJ2-3
TGTGCCAGCAGCTTGGTTTATACTAGCACAGATACGCAGTATTTT
CASSLVYTSTDTQYF
>TRBD2|-|TRBV9|TRBJ2-5
TGTGCCAGCAGCGTGATAGCGGGAGGAGGGGAGACCCAGTACTTC
CASSVIAGGGETQYF
>-|-|TRBV6-5|TRBJ1-2
TGTGCCAGCAGTTACCTAGGGGCTAACTATGGCTACACCTTC
CASSYLGANYGYTF
>-|-|TRBV12-3/TRBV12-4|TRBJ2-2
TGTGCCAGCAGTTTACACCGTCACGAGCTGTTTTTT
CASSLHRHELFF
>TRBD2|-|TRBV20-1|TRBJ2-1
TGCAGTGCTAGAGATTTACTAGCGGGAGTTAGGACCTACAATGAGCAGTTCTTC
CSARDLLAGVRTYNEQFF
>-|-|TRBV9|TRBJ2-7
TGTGCCAGCAGCGTAGGAACGCTCTCCTACGAGCAGTACTTC
CASSVGTLSYEQYF
>-|-|TRBV12-3/TRBV12-4|TRBJ1-3
TGTGCCAGCAGATTCCAGGTCTCTGGAAACACCATATATTTT
CASRFQVSGNTIYF
>-|many|TRBV18|TRBJ1-2
TGTGCCAGCTCGTCAACAGGGTCTAACTATGGCTACACCTTC
CASSSTGSNYGYTF
>-|few|TRBV11-1|TRBJ2-1
TGTGCCAGCAGCCCGACTGGGGCAACCAGCTCCTACAATGAGCAGTTCTTC
CASSPTGATSSYNEQFF
>-|-|TRBV12-3/TRBV12-4|TRBJ2-2
TGTGCCAGCAGTTTAAGAGAGGGCCGGGTCGGGGAGCTGTTTTTT
CASSLREGRVGELFF